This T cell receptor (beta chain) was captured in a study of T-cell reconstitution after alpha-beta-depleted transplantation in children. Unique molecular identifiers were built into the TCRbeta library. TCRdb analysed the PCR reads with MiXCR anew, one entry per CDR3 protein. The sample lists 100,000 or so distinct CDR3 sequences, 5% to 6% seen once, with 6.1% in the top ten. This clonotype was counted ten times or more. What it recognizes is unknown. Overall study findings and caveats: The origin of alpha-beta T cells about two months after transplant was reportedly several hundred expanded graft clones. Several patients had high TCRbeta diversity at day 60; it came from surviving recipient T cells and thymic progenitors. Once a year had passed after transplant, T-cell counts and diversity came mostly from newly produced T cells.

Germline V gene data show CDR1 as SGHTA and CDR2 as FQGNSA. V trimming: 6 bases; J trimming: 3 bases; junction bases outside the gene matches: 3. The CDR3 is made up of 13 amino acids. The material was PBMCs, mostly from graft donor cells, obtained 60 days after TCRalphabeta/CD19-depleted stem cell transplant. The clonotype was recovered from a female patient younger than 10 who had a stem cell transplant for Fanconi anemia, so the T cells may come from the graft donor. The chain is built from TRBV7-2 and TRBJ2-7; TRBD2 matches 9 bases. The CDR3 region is CASRRRGGYEQYF. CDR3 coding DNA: TGTGCCAGCAGGCGGCGGGGGGGCTACGAGCAGTACTTC.